These 2 T cell receptor beta chains were sequenced from one sample in a study of blood T cell repertoires in COVID-19. The assay was immunoSEQ multiplex PCR, and TCRdb's table has in-frame clones only and misses some. The sample shows some 250,000 clones, about 88% of them seen only once. Source material: peripheral blood. The receptor source for this set is a woman aged 40 to 55 who had recovered from COVID-19.

The V and J genes are TRBV5-1 and TRBJ2-1; 7 bases match TRBD2. V lost 0 bases to trimming and J lost 6 bases; unmatched junction nucleotides: 3. This CDR3 has 14 amino acids. CDR1 and CDR2 from the germline V gene are SGHRS and YFSETQ. For the CDR3, the DNA is TGCGCCAGCAGCTTGGGATGGGGGGGCAATGAGCAGTTCTTC. It translates to CASSLGWGGNEQFF.

The J gene is TRBJ2-7, the V gene TRBV5-1, with D maybe TRBD1 (6 bases). Germline V gene sequence: CDR1 SGHRS, CDR2 YFSETQ. This CDR3 spans 14 amino acids. V was pared by 3 bases and J by 0 bases, with 10 bases between. CDR3 sequence: CASSSRTVSYEQYF. DNA of the CDR3: TGCGCCAGCAGCTCCCGGACAGTCTCCTACGAGCAGTACTTC.